Listed below are T cell receptor beta chains from one sample, sequenced in a study of CD8 T cells in Susac syndrome. In TCRdb, the immunoSEQ multiplex PCR reads were re-called with MiXCR into one record per CDR3 protein. The repertoire holds about 120,000 distinct CDR3 sequences, with about 93% as singletons. The sequenced sample was CD4+ T cells from PBMCs. All receptors come from a human donor in good health. The CDR3 runs from the conserved cysteine through the conserved F or W. A D gene is named only where the DNA matches it firmly. Clone size is stated in some rows and not others, as once, few, many or a class when expanded.

D: NA; size: NA; J: TRBJ1-2; V: TRBV20-1; CDR3: CSATSGEVGANYGYTF; DNA: TGCAGTGCTACGTCAGGAGAGGTCGGAGCTAACTATGGCTACACCTTC
D: NA; size: NA; J: TRBJ2-1; V: TRBV3-1; CDR3: CASSRYNEQFF; DNA: TGTGCCAGCAGCCGTTACAATGAGCAGTTCTTC
D: NA; size: NA; J: TRBJ2-6; V: TRBV5-1; CDR3: CASSPGTANVLTF; DNA: TGCGCCAGCAGCCCCGGGACAGCCAACGTCCTGACTTTC
D: TRBD1; size: NA; J: TRBJ2-1; V: TRBV29-1; CDR3: CSVAGTGLSEQFF; DNA: TGCAGCGTGGCCGGGACAGGGTTAAGTGAGCAGTTCTTC
D: NA; size: NA; J: TRBJ1-2; V: TRBV10-3; CDR3: CAISSPLGSYTF; DNA: TGTGCCATCTCGAGCCCATTGGGAAGCTACACCTTC
D: TRBD1; size: once; J: TRBJ1-6; V: TRBV6-2/TRBV6-3; CDR3: CASSYVEGGSRNSPLHF; DNA: TGTGCCAGCAGTTACGTCGAAGGGGGCTCGAGGAATTCACCCCTCCACTTT
D: NA; size: NA; J: TRBJ2-7; V: TRBV11-2; CDR3: CASSLVQAYEQYF; DNA: TGTGCCAGCAGCTTAGTACAGGCGTACGAGCAGTACTTC
D: TRBD2; size: NA; J: TRBJ2-3; V: TRBV5-1; CDR3: CASSSAGTSGTITDTQYF; DNA: TGCGCCAGCAGCTCCGCGGGGACTAGCGGTACTATCACAGATACGCAGTATTTT
D: TRBD1; size: NA; J: TRBJ2-7; V: TRBV19; CDR3: CASKPGQTYEQYF; DNA: TGTGCCAGTAAACCGGGACAGACCTACGAGCAGTACTTC
D: NA; size: NA; J: TRBJ1-2; V: TRBV10-3; CDR3: CAIGPKGNRVMAYGYTF; DNA: TGTGCCATCGGACCGAAGGGAAACAGGGTGATGGCTTATGGCTACACCTTC
D: NA; size: NA; J: TRBJ1-3; V: TRBV6-5; CDR3: CASSPGRSGNTIYF; DNA: TGTGCCAGCAGCCCGGGACGCTCTGGAAACACCATATATTTT
D: TRBD2; size: NA; J: TRBJ2-7; V: TRBV10-3; CDR3: CAIRDTSARGYF; DNA: TGTGCCATCAGGGATACTAGCGCCCGGGGGTACTTC
D: TRBD1; size: NA; J: TRBJ2-7; V: TRBV30; CDR3: CAWGPGQVLYEQYF; DNA: TGTGCCTGGGGTCCGGGACAGGTTCTCTACGAGCAGTACTTC
D: TRBD1; size: NA; J: TRBJ1-4; V: TRBV29-1; CDR3: CSVDTGTANEKLFF; DNA: TGCAGCGTTGATACCGGGACAGCTAATGAAAAACTGTTTTTT
D: NA; size: NA; J: TRBJ1-6; V: TRBV4-3; CDR3: CASSQEIPGANSPLHF; DNA: TGCGCCAGCAGCCAAGAAATTCCGGGGGCCAATTCACCCCTCCACTTT
D: TRBD1; size: NA; J: TRBJ2-5; V: TRBV24-1; CDR3: CATWDRAPGETQYF; DNA: TGTGCCACCTGGGACAGGGCCCCGGGGGAGACCCAGTACTTC
D: NA; size: NA; J: TRBJ2-5; V: TRBV29-1; CDR3: CSVVEEAGKTQYF; DNA: TGCAGCGTTGTTGAGGAGGCGGGTAAGACCCAGTACTTC
D: NA; size: NA; J: TRBJ2-2; V: TRBV7-2; CDR3: CASSLRQLVGELFF; DNA: TGTGCCAGCAGCTTACGACAGTTGGTCGGGGAGCTGTTTTTT
D: NA; size: NA; J: TRBJ1-1; V: TRBV18; CDR3: CASSEGKNTEAFF; DNA: TGTGCCAGCTCAGAGGGGAAGAACACTGAAGCTTTCTTT
D: TRBD2; size: NA; J: TRBJ2-5; V: TRBV15; CDR3: CATSRGLAEETQYF; DNA: TGTGCCACCAGCAGGGGACTAGCGGAAGAGACCCAGTACTTC
D: TRBD2; size: NA; J: TRBJ2-1; V: TRBV7-3; CDR3: CASSDLGLAGYNEQFF; DNA: TGTGCCAGCAGCGACCTCGGACTAGCGGGATACAATGAGCAGTTCTTC
D: NA; size: NA; J: TRBJ2-7; V: TRBV25-1; CDR3: CASPRVADYEQYF; DNA: TGTGCCAGCCCTCGGGTAGCGGACTACGAGCAGTACTTC
D: NA; size: NA; J: TRBJ2-3; V: TRBV27; CDR3: CASSHHSTDTQYF; DNA: TGTGCCAGCAGTCACCACAGCACAGATACGCAGTATTTT
D: NA; size: NA; J: TRBJ2-3; V: TRBV29-1; CDR3: CSVREDRDTDTQYF; DNA: TGCAGCGTCCGTGAAGACAGAGACACAGATACGCAGTATTTT
D: TRBD1; size: once; J: TRBJ2-7; V: TRBV29-1; CDR3: CSVDKGAGSYEQYF; DNA: TGCAGCGTTGATAAGGGGGCAGGTTCGTACGAGCAGTACTTC
D: NA; size: NA; J: TRBJ2-7; V: TRBV28; CDR3: CASSPSGTKSYEQYF; DNA: TGTGCCAGCAGTCCATCCGGGACCAAATCCTACGAGCAGTACTTC
D: TRBD1; size: once; J: TRBJ2-2; V: TRBV30; CDR3: CAWSVMGTGGAEELFF; DNA: TGTGCCTGGAGTGTAATGGGGACAGGAGGAGCCGAGGAGCTGTTTTTT
D: NA; size: NA; J: TRBJ2-3; V: TRBV5-1; CDR3: CASSLEEATQYF; DNA: TGCGCCAGCAGCTTGGAAGAGGCTACGCAGTATTTT
D: NA; size: NA; J: TRBJ2-7; V: TRBV14; CDR3: CASSQNHGGTYEQYF; DNA: TGTGCCAGCAGCCAAAACCACGGAGGAACCTACGAGCAGTACTTC
D: NA; size: NA; J: TRBJ1-1; V: TRBV2; CDR3: CASRGDGNTEAFF; DNA: TGTGCCAGCAGGGGGGATGGGAACACTGAAGCTTTCTTT
D: NA; size: NA; J: TRBJ2-5; V: TRBV6-6; CDR3: CASSHGAGDGETQYF; DNA: TGTGCCAGCAGCCATGGGGCTGGGGACGGCGAGACCCAGTACTTC
D: TRBD1; size: once; J: TRBJ2-7; V: TRBV12-3/TRBV12-4; CDR3: CASSNLQGQGGSYEQYF; DNA: TGTGCCAGCAGTAACCTCCAGGGACAGGGAGGATCCTACGAGCAGTACTTC
D: NA; size: NA; J: TRBJ2-5; V: TRBV21-1; CDR3: CASTNPPGDETQYF; DNA: TGTGCCAGTACAAACCCCCCAGGGGATGAGACCCAGTACTTC
D: TRBD1; size: NA; J: TRBJ1-3; V: TRBV28; CDR3: CASSPPGTGPSGNTIYF; DNA: TGTGCCAGCAGTCCTCCCGGGACAGGTCCCTCCGGAAACACCATATATTTT
D: TRBD1; size: NA; J: TRBJ1-1; V: TRBV4-2; CDR3: CASSPGQGRAEAFF; DNA: TGTGCCAGCAGCCCGGGACAGGGTCGCGCTGAAGCTTTCTTT
D: TRBD2; size: NA; J: TRBJ2-3; V: TRBV18; CDR3: CASSPRLAGVPTDTQYF; DNA: TGTGCCAGCTCACCACGACTAGCGGGGGTACCCACAGATACGCAGTATTTT
D: TRBD1; size: NA; J: TRBJ1-1; V: TRBV6-2/TRBV6-3; CDR3: CASSYAGGDTEAFF; DNA: TGTGCCAGCAGTTATGCAGGGGGTGACACTGAAGCTTTCTTT
D: NA; size: NA; J: TRBJ2-1; V: TRBV4-1; CDR3: CASSQELAFGVEQFF; DNA: TGCGCCAGCAGCCAAGAACTAGCTTTTGGGGTTGAGCAGTTCTTC
D: TRBD1; size: NA; J: TRBJ1-1; V: TRBV6-2/TRBV6-3; CDR3: CASSLGQGVTEAFF; DNA: TGTGCCAGCAGTCTGGGACAGGGAGTCACTGAAGCTTTCTTT
D: TRBD1; size: NA; J: TRBJ2-7; V: TRBV5-1; CDR3: CASSLVATGVYEQYF; DNA: TGCGCCAGCAGCTTGGTGGCGACAGGGGTCTACGAGCAGTACTTC
D: NA; size: NA; J: TRBJ2-6; V: TRBV29-1; CDR3: CSVGRIYSGANVLTF; DNA: TGCAGCGTCGGACGGATCTACTCTGGGGCCAACGTCCTGACTTTC
D: NA; size: NA; J: TRBJ1-1; V: TRBV7-9; CDR3: CASSSIWEGAFF; DNA: TGTGCCAGCAGCTCGATCTGGGAGGGAGCTTTCTTT
D: TRBD2; size: NA; J: TRBJ2-6; V: TRBV27; CDR3: CASSRAGLAGLGANVLTF; DNA: TGTGCCAGCAGTCGAGCGGGACTAGCGGGACTGGGGGCCAACGTCCTGACTTTC
D: TRBD2; size: NA; J: TRBJ2-3; V: TRBV7-6; CDR3: CASSRVGGRNTQYF; DNA: TGTGCCAGCAGCAGGGTGGGAGGGCGGAATACGCAGTATTTT
D: NA; size: NA; J: TRBJ2-3; V: TRBV18; CDR3: CASSPPSSDTQYF; DNA: TGTGCCAGCTCACCACCGAGCTCAGATACGCAGTATTTT